This T cell receptor (beta chain) was found in a study of T cell repertoires in cytomegalovirus infection. This CDR3 contains 13 residues. Trimming removed 2 bases from V and 1 base from J, with 6 bases in between. Per the germline V gene, CDR1 is SQVTM and CDR2 is ANQGSEA. TCRdb passed the reads through MiXCR, listing each CDR3 protein once. Of 450,000 to 650,000 distinct CDR3 sequences listed, around 27% are singletons. The chain joins TRBV29-1 to TRBJ1-5; D is perhaps TRBD1 (6 bases). The sequenced sample consisted of PBMCs. The clonotype was recovered from a human donor in good health (CMV status not recorded). Some clones in this sample may be carry-over from other donors' samples. This CDR3 is CSVETGSNQPQHF. In DNA form, the CDR3 reads TGCAGCGTTGAAACAGGGAGCAATCAGCCCCAGCATTTT.